The present TCR beta chain was sequenced within a study of early T cells in non-severe SARS-CoV-2 infection. As for the study in general: Sequencing targeted bulk RNA from unsorted whole blood, leaving chains unpaired.

The TCR library protocol attached unique molecular identifiers to the individual cDNA molecules. TCRdb recomputed calls from the 5' RACE reads with MiXCR, one row per CDR3 protein. The data show some 70,000 distinct CDR3 sequences, with less than 5% seen just once and around 4.9% held by the top ten. Findings and caveats of the study: VDJdb matches were skewed toward anti-spike CD8 T cell responses.

Many counts were recorded for this clonotype. Its antigen is unknown. Trimming stripped 3 bases from V and 0 bases from J, with 8 bases between. The CDR3 is 14 residues long. The genes are TRBV12-3 or TRBV12-4 and TRBJ1-1; no reliable D call. The clonotype originates from an adult who was a healthcare worker with PCR-confirmed SARS-CoV-2 infection or an uninfected control (not recorded which). Sequencing was carried out using whole blood. This chain's CDR3 is CASSFVAMNTEAFF. The CDR3 nucleotides read TGTGCCAGCAGTTTCGTGGCCATGAACACTGAAGCTTTCTTT.